A single sample is the source of the 21 T cell receptor beta chains below, sequenced in a study of CXCR3-negative and CXCR3-positive naive CD8 T cells. 5' RACE with UMI labels generated the TRB cDNA libraries. TCRdb reanalyzed the 5' RACE reads and collapses them to one entry per CDR3 protein, without DNA. This sample contains roughly 56,000 distinct CDR3 sequences. Material: naive CXCR3- CD8+ T cells from blood. Subset of the sample: CD45RO-CCR7+CD27+CD95- naive CD8+ T cells lacking CXCR3 (TNR3-). These receptors were taken from a human donor in good health. Some clones in this sample may be carry-over from other donors' samples.

The rearrangement links TRBV2 to TRBJ2-7; no DNA is available, so the TRBD1 call from TCRdb remains unchecked. CDR3 size: 13 residues. Germline CDR1 SNHLY, CDR2 FYNNEI. CDR3 loop: CASSGTGEDEQYF.

The CDR3 reads CSATPTDWGLNTEAFF. The chain recombines TRBV20-1 with TRBJ1-1; TCRdb outputs TRBD1, but without DNA this stays unchecked. The CDR3 length is 16 residues. CDR1 DFQATT and CDR2 SNEGSKA come from the germline V gene (reference sequence).

This chain uses TRBV24-1 with TRBJ2-2. This CDR3 is 15 amino acids long. Germline V CDR1 and CDR2: KGHDR, SFDVKD. The CDR3 spells CATSDFRANTGELFF.

The gene calls are TRBV9 and TRBJ1-1; TCRdb's D gene call, TRBD1, goes unchecked for lack of DNA. The CDR3 is made up of 17 amino acids. CDR1 is SGDLS and CDR2 is YYNGEE in the germline V gene. The CDR3 loop is CASSVSGVLRGHTEAFF.

The V and J genes are TRBV7-9 and TRBJ2-2; TCRdb calls TRBD2, which cannot be checked without DNA. This CDR3 is 16 amino acids long. Germline V gene lookup returns CDR1 SEHNR and CDR2 FQNEAQ (reference sequence). CDR3 region: CASSLFLAGHTGELFF.

The rearrangement joins TRBV27 to TRBJ2-1. There are 11 residues in the CDR3. CDR1 is MNHEY, CDR2 SMNVEV, per germline (reference sequence). The CDR3 loop reads CASSTHDEQFF.

The CDR3 loop is CASSFGPNSYNSPLHF. The V call is TRBV28, the J call TRBJ1-6. This CDR3 has 16 residues. CDR1 is MDHEN and CDR2 is SYDVKM in the germline V gene. Combining the CDR3 with reference TRBV28 and TRBJ1-6 gives the whole variable domain DVKVTQSSRYLVKRTGEKVFLECVQDMDHENMFWYRQDPGLGLRLIYFSYDVKMKEKGDIPEGYSVSREKKERFSLILESASTNQTSMYLCASSFGPNSYNSPLHFGNGTRLTVT.

This chain joins TRBV2 and TRBJ2-7; the TCRdb D gene call, TRBD2, has no DNA to confirm it. The CDR3 contains 13 residues. Germline V gene sequence: CDR1 SNHLY, CDR2 FYNNEI. The CDR3 region is CASNPTSGGEQYF. Drawing the rest from reference TRBV2 and TRBJ2-7, the complete variable domain is EPEVTQTPSHQVTQMGQEVILRCVPISNHLYFYWYRQILGQKVEFLVSFYNNEISEKSEIFDDQFSVERPDGSNFTLKIRSTKLEDSAMYFCASNPTSGGEQYFGPGTRLTVT.

J is TRBJ2-1 and V is TRBV10-3; as DNA is missing, the TRBD2 call by TCRdb cannot be tested. Germline V gene data show CDR1 as ENHRY and CDR2 as SYGVKD. This CDR3 contains 12 residues. The chain's CDR3 is CAITSEYNEQFF.

The chain couples TRBV6-2 or TRBV6-3 to TRBJ2-5; TCRdb calls TRBD1, which cannot be checked without DNA. Germline lookup yields CDR1 MNHEY and CDR2 SVGEGT. The CDR3 has 14 amino acids. This CDR3 reads CASSRGGPKETQYF.

The chain has TRBV20-1 and TRBJ1-1; the TRBD1 assignment by TCRdb is unverifiable without DNA. Germline-derived CDR1 and CDR2 are DFQATT and SNEGSKA (reference sequence). This CDR3 comprises 14 residues. The chain's CDR3 is CSARAPVLDPEAFF.

CDR3 sequence reads: CASSPGTGTSYEQYF. The V gene is TRBV7-9, the J gene TRBJ2-7; absent DNA, TCRdb's TRBD1 call cannot be checked. The CDR3 loop spans 15 amino acids. The germline CDR1 and CDR2 sequences are SEHNR and FQNEAQ (reference sequence).

CDR3 protein: CSVNREGEQYF. The V gene is TRBV29-1, the J gene TRBJ2-7; TCRdb lists TRBD2, though no DNA is available to test this call. The CDR3 is 11 residues long. Germline V gene sequence: CDR1 SQVTM, CDR2 ANQGSEA.

The chain joins TRBV7-2 to TRBJ1-4; no DNA is available, so the TRBD1 call from TCRdb remains unchecked. Germline V gene data show CDR1 as SGHTA and CDR2 as FQGNSA. The CDR3 has 15 amino acids. CDR3 loop: CASSPNRGHNEKLFF.

The chain recombines TRBV28 with TRBJ2-3. CDR3 size: 15 residues. Germline assignment: CDR1 MDHEN and CDR2 SYDVKM. The CDR3 region is CASSTTLPTTDTQYF.

J is TRBJ2-7 and V is TRBV6-2 or TRBV6-3; no DNA is available, so the TRBD2 call from TCRdb remains unchecked. The CDR3 contains 16 residues. Germline CDR1 MNHEY, CDR2 SVGEGT. The CDR3 loop reads CASSPLERGEFYEQYF.

The chain carries TRBV7-6 and TRBJ2-7; lacking DNA, the TRBD1 call made by TCRdb goes unchecked. The CDR3 contains 12 residues. Germline V gives CDR1 SGHVS, CDR2 FNYEAQ. The CDR3 sequence: CASSIRQGEQYF.

V gene TRBV28 combines with J gene TRBJ2-7; TCRdb indicates TRBD1, and absent DNA this call remains unverified. CDR1 is MDHEN and CDR2 is SYDVKM in the germline V gene. The CDR3 covers 19 residues. The CDR3 here is CASSLLYWGFERQGREQYF.

The chain couples TRBV3-1 to TRBJ2-7; the TCRdb D gene call, TRBD2, has no DNA to confirm it. CDR1 LGHDT and CDR2 YNNKEL come from the germline V gene (reference sequence). There are 15 residues in the CDR3. The chain's CDR3 is CASSPHGRGDYEQYF.

The gene calls are TRBV20-1 and TRBJ1-2; TCRdb proposes TRBD1, but this gene call is untestable without DNA. Germline V gene lookup returns CDR1 DFQATT and CDR2 SNEGSKA (reference sequence). The CDR3 runs to 12 residues. The CDR3 protein is CSARKTEYGYTF.

The chain employs TRBV6-2 or TRBV6-3 and TRBJ1-1; as DNA is missing, the TRBD1 call by TCRdb cannot be tested. This CDR3 is 12 amino acids long. The germline CDR1 and CDR2 sequences are MNHEY and SVGEGT. The CDR3 spells CASSRTVTEAFF.